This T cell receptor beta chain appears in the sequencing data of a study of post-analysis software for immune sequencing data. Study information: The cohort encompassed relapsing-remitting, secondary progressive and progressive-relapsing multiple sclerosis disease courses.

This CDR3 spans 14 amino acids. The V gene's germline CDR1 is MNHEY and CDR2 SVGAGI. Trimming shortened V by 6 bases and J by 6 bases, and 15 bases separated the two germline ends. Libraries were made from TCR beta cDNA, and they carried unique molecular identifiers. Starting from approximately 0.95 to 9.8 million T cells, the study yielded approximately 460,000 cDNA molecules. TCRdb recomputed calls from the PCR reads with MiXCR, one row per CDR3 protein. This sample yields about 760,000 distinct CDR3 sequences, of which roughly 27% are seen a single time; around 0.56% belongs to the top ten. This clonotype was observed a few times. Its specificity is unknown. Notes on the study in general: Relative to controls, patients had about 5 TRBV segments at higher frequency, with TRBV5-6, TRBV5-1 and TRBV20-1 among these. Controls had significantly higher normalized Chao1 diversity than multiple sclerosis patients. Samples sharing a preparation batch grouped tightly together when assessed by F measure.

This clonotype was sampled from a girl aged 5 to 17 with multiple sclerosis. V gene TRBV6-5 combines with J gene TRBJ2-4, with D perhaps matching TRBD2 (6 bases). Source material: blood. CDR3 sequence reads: CASSQAGNGNIQYF. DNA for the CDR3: TGTGCCAGCAGCCAGGCGGGGAACGGAAACATTCAGTACTTC.